A single count supports the clone carrying this T cell receptor (beta chain). Trimming took 6 bases from V and 7 from J; bases not matched to a gene: 13. Germline assignment: CDR1 SQVTM and CDR2 ANQGSEA. This CDR3 spans 15 amino acids. These data belong to a study of blood T cell repertoires in COVID-19. The overall study: From the United States, Italy and Spain came samples of acute and convalescent COVID-19.

In the original workflow: Amplification of reference gene primers provided the estimated nucleated cell counts. Data came from immunoSEQ multiplex PCR; TCRdb stores just in-frame clones and leaves some out. The DNA was the basis for D and trimming; V, J and clone size are from that table. Here the sample spans 300,000 to 450,000 clones, about 89% being singletons. Those enrolled in Seattle joined during active infection and were followed longitudinally afterward. The material sequenced was peripheral blood. The receptor was isolated from a woman in her 30s with COVID-19, enrolled during active disease. The genes are TRBV29-1 and TRBJ2-1, with 9 positions matching TRBD2. The CDR3 DNA reads TGCAGCGTCCGGAAGGGCGGCGGGAGGGTGAATGAGCAGTTCTTC. Protein sequence: CSVRKGGGRVNEQFF.